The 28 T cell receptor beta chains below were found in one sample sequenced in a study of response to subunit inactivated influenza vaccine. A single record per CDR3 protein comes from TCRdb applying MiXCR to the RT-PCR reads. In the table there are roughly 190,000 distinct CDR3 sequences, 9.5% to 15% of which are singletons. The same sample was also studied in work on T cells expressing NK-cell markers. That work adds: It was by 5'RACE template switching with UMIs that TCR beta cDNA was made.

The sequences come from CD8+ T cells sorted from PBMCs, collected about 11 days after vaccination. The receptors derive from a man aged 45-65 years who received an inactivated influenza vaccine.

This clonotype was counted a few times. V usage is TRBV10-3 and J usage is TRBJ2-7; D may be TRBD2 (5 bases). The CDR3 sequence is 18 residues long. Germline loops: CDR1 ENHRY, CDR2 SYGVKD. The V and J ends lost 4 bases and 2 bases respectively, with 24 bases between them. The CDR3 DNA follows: TGTGCCATCAGTGGGGTTGACGAGAAAAGGACTGCTGCCTACGAGCAGTACTTC. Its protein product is CAISGVDEKRTAAYEQYF.

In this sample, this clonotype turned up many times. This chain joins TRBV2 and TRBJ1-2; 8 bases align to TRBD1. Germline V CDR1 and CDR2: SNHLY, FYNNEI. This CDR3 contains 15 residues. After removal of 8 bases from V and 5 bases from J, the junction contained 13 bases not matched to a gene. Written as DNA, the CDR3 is TGTGCCAGCGGGGGGAAATTGGACAGGGAATATGGCTACACCTTC. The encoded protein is CASGGKLDREYGYTF.

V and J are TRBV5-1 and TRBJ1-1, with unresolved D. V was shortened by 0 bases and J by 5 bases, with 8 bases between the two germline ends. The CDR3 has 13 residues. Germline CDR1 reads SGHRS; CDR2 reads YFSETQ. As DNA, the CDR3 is TGCGCCAGCAGCTTGGACAGTTGGACTGAAGCTTTCTTT. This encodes CASSLDSWTEAFF. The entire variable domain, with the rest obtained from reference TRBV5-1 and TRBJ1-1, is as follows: KAGVTQTPRYLIKTRGQQVTLSCSPISGHRSVSWYQQTPGQGLQFLFEYFSETQRNKGNFPGRFSGRQFSNSRSEMNVSTLELGDSALYLCASSLDSWTEAFFGQGTRLTVV.

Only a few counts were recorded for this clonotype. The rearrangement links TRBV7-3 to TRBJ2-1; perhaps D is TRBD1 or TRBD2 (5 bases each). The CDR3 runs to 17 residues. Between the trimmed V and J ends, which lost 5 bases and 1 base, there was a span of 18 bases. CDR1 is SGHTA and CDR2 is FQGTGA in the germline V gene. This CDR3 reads CASSLGATGNSYNEQFF. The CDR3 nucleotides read TGTGCCAGCAGCCTCGGGGCCACCGGAAATTCCTACAATGAGCAGTTCTTC.

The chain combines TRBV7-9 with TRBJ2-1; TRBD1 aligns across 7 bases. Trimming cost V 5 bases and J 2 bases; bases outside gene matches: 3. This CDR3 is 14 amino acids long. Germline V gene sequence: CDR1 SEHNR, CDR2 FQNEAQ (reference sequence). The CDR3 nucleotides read TGTGCCAGCAGCCCAGGGGGACCCTACAATGAGCAGTTCTTC. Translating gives CASSPGGPYNEQFF.

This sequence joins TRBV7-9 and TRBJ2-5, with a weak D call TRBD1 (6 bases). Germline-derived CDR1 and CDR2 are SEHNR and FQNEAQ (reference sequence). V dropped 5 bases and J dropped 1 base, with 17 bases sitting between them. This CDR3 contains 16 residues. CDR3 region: CASSRGRTVSQETQYF. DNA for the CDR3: TGTGCCAGCAGCCGCGGGCGGACAGTTTCCCAAGAGACCCAGTACTTC.

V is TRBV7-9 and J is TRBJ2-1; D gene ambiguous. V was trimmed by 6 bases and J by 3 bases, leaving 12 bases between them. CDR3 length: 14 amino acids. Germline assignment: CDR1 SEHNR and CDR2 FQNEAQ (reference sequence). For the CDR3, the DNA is TGTGCCAGCAGACCCCGGTGGGGCTACAATGAGCAGTTCTTC. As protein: CASRPRWGYNEQFF.

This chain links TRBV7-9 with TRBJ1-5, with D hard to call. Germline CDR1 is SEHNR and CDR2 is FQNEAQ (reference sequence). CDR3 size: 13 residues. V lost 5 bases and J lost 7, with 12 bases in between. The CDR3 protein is CASSAARGQPQHF. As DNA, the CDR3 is TGTGCCAGCAGCGCCGCGCGAGGCCAGCCCCAGCATTTT.

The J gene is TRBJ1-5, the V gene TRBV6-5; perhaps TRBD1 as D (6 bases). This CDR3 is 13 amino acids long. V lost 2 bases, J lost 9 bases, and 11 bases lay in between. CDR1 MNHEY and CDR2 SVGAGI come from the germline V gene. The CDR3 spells CASSYGTSRPQHF. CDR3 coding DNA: TGTGCCAGCAGTTACGGGACATCTCGGCCCCAGCATTTT.

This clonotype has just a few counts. CDR3 in amino acids: CSVVSSYEQYF. The CDR3 DNA is TGCAGCGTTGTCAGCTCCTACGAGCAGTACTTC. This chain links TRBV29-1 with TRBJ2-7; D is undetermined. V lost 4 bases to trimming and J lost 0 bases, with 4 bases between them. CDR1 is SQVTM and CDR2 is ANQGSEA in the germline V gene. The CDR3 sequence is 11 residues long.

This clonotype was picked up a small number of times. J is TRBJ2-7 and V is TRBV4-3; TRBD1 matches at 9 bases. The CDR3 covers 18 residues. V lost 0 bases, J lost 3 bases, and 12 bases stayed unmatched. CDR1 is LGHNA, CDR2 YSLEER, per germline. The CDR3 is CASSQDADRGPLFYEQYF. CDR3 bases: TGCGCCAGCAGCCAAGACGCGGACAGGGGCCCGCTCTTCTACGAGCAGTACTTC.

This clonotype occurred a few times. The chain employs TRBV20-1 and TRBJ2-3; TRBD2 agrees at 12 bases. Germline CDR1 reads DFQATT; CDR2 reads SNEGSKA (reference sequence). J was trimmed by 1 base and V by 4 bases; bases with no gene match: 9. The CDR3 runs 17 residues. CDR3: CSATQPPSGRGTDTQYF. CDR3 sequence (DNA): TGCAGTGCTACGCAACCTCCTAGCGGGAGGGGCACAGATACGCAGTATTTT.

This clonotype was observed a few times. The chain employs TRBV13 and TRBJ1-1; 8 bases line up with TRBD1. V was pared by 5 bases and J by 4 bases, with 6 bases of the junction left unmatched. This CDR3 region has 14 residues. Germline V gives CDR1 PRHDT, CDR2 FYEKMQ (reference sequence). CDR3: CASSQLDRVTEAFF. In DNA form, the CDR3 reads TGTGCCAGCAGCCAACTGGACAGGGTCACTGAAGCTTTCTTT.

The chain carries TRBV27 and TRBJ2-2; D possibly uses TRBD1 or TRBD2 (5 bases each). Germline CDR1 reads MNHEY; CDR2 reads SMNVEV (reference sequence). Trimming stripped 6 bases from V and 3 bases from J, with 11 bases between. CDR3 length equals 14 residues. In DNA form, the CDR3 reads TGTGCCAGCAGGGTCGGGGCGGACACCGGGGAGCTGTTTTTT. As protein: CASRVGADTGELFF.

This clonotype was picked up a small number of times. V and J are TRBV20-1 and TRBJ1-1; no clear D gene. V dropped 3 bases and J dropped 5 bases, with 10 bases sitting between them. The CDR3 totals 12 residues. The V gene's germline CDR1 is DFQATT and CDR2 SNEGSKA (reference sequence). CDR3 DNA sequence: TGCAGTGCTAGGGAAAGGCGGACTGAAGCTTTCTTT. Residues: CSARERRTEAFF.

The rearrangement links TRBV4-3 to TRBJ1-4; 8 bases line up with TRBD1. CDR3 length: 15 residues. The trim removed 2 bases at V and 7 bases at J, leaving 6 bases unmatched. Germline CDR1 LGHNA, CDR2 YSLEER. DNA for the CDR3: TGCGCCAGCAGCCAACAGGACAGGGCTGTTGAAAAACTGTTTTTT. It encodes CASSQQDRAVEKLFF.

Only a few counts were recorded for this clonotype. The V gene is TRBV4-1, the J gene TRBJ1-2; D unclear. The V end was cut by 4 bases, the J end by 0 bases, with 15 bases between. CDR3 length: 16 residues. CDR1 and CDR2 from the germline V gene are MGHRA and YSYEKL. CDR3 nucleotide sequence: TGCGCCAGCAGCCTTGGGTGGGCAGACGCTAACTATGGCTACACCTTC. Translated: CASSLGWADANYGYTF.

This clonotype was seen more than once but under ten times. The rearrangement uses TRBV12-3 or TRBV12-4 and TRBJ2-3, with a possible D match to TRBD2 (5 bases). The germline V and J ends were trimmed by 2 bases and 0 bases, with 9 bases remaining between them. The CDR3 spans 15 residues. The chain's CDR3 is CASSLYRTSTDTQYF. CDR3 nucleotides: TGTGCCAGCAGTTTATACCGGACTAGCACAGATACGCAGTATTTT.

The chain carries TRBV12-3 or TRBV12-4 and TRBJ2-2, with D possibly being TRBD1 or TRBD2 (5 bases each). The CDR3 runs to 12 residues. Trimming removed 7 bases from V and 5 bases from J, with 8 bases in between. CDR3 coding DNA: TGTGCCAGCAATTGGGGGACCGGGGAGCTGTTTTTT. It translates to CASNWGTGELFF.

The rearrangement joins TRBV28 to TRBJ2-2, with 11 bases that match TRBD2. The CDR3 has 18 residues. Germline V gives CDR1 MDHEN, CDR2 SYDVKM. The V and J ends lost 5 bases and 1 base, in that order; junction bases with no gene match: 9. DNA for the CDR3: TGTGCCAGCAGTCTAGGTCGGGGGACTAGCGGGAACACCGGGGAGCTGTTTTTT. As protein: CASSLGRGTSGNTGELFF. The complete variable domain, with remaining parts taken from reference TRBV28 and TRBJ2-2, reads DVKVTQSSRYLVKRTGEKVFLECVQDMDHENMFWYRQDPGLGLRLIYFSYDVKMKEKGDIPEGYSVSREKKERFSLILESASTNQTSMYLCASSLGRGTSGNTGELFFGEGSRLTVL.

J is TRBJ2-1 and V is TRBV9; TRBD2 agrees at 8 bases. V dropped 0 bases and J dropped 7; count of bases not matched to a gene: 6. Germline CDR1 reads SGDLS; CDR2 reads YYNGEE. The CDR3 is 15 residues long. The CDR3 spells CASSVEFSGKNEQFF. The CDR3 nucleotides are TGTGCCAGCAGCGTAGAGTTTAGCGGGAAGAATGAGCAGTTCTTC.

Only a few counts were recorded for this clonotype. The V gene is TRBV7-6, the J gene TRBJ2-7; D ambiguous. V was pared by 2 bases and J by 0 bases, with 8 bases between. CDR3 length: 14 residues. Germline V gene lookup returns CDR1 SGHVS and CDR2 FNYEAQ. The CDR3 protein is CASSLTANSYEQYF. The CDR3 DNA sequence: TGTGCCAGCAGCTTAACAGCGAACTCCTACGAGCAGTACTTC. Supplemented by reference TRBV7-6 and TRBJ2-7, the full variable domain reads GAGVSQSPRYKVTKRGQDVALRCDPISGHVSLYWYRQALGQGPEFLTYFNYEAQQDKSGLPNDRFSAERPEGSISTLTIQRTEQRDSAMYRCASSLTANSYEQYFGPGTRLTVT.

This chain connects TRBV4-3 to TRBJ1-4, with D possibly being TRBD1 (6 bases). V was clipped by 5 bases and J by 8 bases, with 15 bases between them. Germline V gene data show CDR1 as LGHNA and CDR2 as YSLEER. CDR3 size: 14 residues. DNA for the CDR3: TGCGCCAGCAGCATCGACAGGTGGACCGAAAAACTGTTTTTT. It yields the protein CASSIDRWTEKLFF.

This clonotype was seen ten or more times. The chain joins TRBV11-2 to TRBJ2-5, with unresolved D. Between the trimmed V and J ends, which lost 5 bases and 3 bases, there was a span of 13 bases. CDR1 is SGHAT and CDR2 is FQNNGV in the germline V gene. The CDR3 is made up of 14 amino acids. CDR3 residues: CASSLHPLEETQYF. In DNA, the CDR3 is TGTGCCAGCAGCCTCCATCCCCTGGAAGAGACCCAGTACTTC.

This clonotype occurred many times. The CDR3 region is CASGRVTTGELFF. The CDR3 nucleotides read TGTGCCAGCGGCCGTGTGACAACCGGGGAGCTGTTTTTT. This rearrangement joins TRBV12-3 or TRBV12-4 to TRBJ2-2; D uncertain. The CDR3 is 13 amino acids. The V gene lost 8 bases and the J gene lost 5 bases, with 12 bases spanning the gap.

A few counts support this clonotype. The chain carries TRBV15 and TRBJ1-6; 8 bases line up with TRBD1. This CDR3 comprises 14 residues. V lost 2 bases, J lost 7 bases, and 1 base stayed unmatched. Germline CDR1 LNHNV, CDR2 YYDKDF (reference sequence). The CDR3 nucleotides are TGTGCCACCAGCAGACAGGGGGCAAATTCACCCCTCCACTTT. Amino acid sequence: CATSRQGANSPLHF.

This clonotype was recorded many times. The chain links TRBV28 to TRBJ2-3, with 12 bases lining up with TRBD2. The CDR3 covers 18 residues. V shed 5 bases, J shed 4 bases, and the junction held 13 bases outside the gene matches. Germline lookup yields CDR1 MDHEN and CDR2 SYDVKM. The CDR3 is CASSPLLRLAGVPDTQYF. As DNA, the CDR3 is TGTGCCAGCAGTCCCCTCCTTAGACTAGCGGGAGTGCCAGATACGCAGTATTTT.

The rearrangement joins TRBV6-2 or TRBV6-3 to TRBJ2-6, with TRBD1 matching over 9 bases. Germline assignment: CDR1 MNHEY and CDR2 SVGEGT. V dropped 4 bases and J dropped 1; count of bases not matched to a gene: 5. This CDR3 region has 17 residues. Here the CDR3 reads CASSWDRDKSGANVLTF. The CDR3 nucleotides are TGTGCCAGCAGTTGGGACAGGGATAAGTCTGGGGCCAACGTCCTGACTTTC.